The 24 T cell receptor beta chains listed next were all sequenced from one sample in a study of identical twins. In TCRdb, the 5' RACE reads were re-called with MiXCR into one record per CDR3 protein. The sample holds more than 350,000 distinct CDR3 sequences, roughly 9% seen once. The specimen sequenced was naive T cells sorted from blood. These receptors originate from a woman aged 50 to 65 in good health.

The J gene is TRBJ2-2, the V gene TRBV28; D call uncertain. The CDR3 runs 17 residues. CDR1 is MDHEN, CDR2 SYDVKM, per germline. The V and J ends lost 3 bases and 1 base respectively, with 15 bases between them. The CDR3 region is CASSFGLDSQNTGELFF. The CDR3 DNA reads TGTGCCAGCAGTTTTGGTCTAGACTCCCAGAACACCGGGGAGCTGTTTTTT.

Many counts were recorded for this clonotype. The chain links TRBV29-1 to TRBJ2-7; 7 nucleotides agree with TRBD2. V was pared by 4 bases and J by 7 bases, with 10 bases of the junction left unmatched. In germline, CDR1 is SQVTM, CDR2 ANQGSEA. CDR3 length: 13 residues. This CDR3 reads CSVASGAPGEQYF. The CDR3 coding sequence is TGCAGCGTTGCAAGCGGGGCCCCAGGGGAGCAGTACTTC.

The chain couples TRBV4-1 to TRBJ2-7, with 9 positions matching TRBD1. The CDR3 is 18 amino acids. The germline gives CDR1 MGHRA, CDR2 YSYEKL. The V segment lost 0 bases and the J segment 6 bases; nucleotides outside the gene matches: 15. Here the CDR3 reads CASSQDRGTGINYGEQYF. The CDR3 coding sequence is TGCGCCAGCAGCCAAGATAGGGGGACAGGGATCAACTACGGCGAGCAGTACTTC.

This clonotype has just a few counts. The V gene is TRBV5-1, the J gene TRBJ2-7; a possible D gene is TRBD1 (5 bases). The CDR3 consists of 14 residues. Deletions cut 5 bases from V and 4 bases from J, with 16 bases between. CDR1 SGHRS and CDR2 YFSETQ come from the germline V gene. The CDR3 DNA reads as TGCGCCAGCAGTTTTGCAGGACAATTTTACGAGCAGTACTTC. This translates into CASSFAGQFYEQYF.

Many counts were recorded for this clonotype. The DNA for the CDR3 is TGCAGTGGGGAGCGGGAGAATTACAATGAGCAGTTCTTC. Translation: CSGERENYNEQFF. The rearrangement links TRBV20-1 to TRBJ2-1; TRBD2 matches 8 bases. Unmatched junction bases numbered 6, after V lost 7 bases and J lost 4 bases. Germline loops: CDR1 DFQATT, CDR2 SNEGSKA (reference sequence). The length of the CDR3 is 13 residues.

V usage is TRBV10-3 and J usage is TRBJ1-6, with 7 bases that match TRBD1. The V gene end was trimmed by 5 bases and the J gene end by 5 bases; junction bases not matched to a gene: 6. Germline-derived CDR1 and CDR2 are ENHRY and SYGVKD. The CDR3 has 15 amino acids. CDR3: CAISPGTANNSPLHF. CDR3 coding DNA: TGTGCCATCAGTCCCGGGACAGCTAATAATTCACCCCTCCACTTT.

Many counts were recorded for this clonotype. J is TRBJ2-5 and V is TRBV29-1; D call uncertain. Germline V gene lookup returns CDR1 SQVTM and CDR2 ANQGSEA. This CDR3 has 13 amino acids. Trimming took off 4 bases at V and 4 bases at J, with 13 bases between the two ends. The CDR3 region has the DNA TGCAGCGTTGGACCAGCCCTGGCAGAGACCCAGTACTTC. It translates to CSVGPALAETQYF.

As concerns this clonotype: A much bigger clone sits one base away, suggesting this may be a read error. The V gene is TRBV6-2 or TRBV6-3, the J gene TRBJ1-4, with D unclear. Between the trimmed V and J ends, which lost 1 base and 6 bases, there was a span of 12 bases. The CDR3 is made up of 15 amino acids. Germline V gives CDR1 MNHEY, CDR2 SVGEGT. CDR3 DNA: TGTGCCAGCAGTTACTTGAATTCCGAATATGAAAAACTGTTTTTT. Its translation is CASSYLNSEYEKLFF.

A few counts support this clonotype. The chain is built from TRBV20-1 and TRBJ2-3; D may be TRBD2 (5 bases). The CDR3 spans 13 residues. Germline CDR1 and CDR2: DFQATT and SNEGSKA (reference sequence). V lost 5 bases to trimming and J lost 2 bases, with 11 bases between them. Written as DNA, the CDR3 is TGCAGTGCTGACAAGCGGTCCACAGATACGCAGTATTTT. Encoded protein: CSADKRSTDTQYF.

V is TRBV7-9 and J is TRBJ2-2; a weak D match, TRBD1 (6 bases). The CDR3 covers 17 residues. Germline CDR1 reads SEHNR; CDR2 reads FQNEAQ (reference sequence). Trimming shortened V by 5 bases and J by 1 base, and 17 bases separated the two germline ends. The CDR3 sequence: CASSHHTGTMNTGELFF. The CDR3 nucleotides are TGTGCCAGCAGCCATCATACCGGGACAATGAACACCGGGGAGCTGTTTTTT.

About this clonotype: A read error may be the cause here, since a much bigger clone is one base away. V usage is TRBV6-5 and J usage is TRBJ2-3, with 7 bases matching TRBD1. Unmatched junction bases numbered 5, after V lost 8 bases and J lost 0 bases. The germline V gene has CDR1 MNHEY and CDR2 SVGAGI. The CDR3 is 14 residues long. In nucleotides, the CDR3 is TGTGCCAGCTCTTGGGACAGTAGCACAGATACGCAGTATTTT. Protein product: CASSWDSSTDTQYF.

This clonotype was seen repeatedly, ten times or more. CDR3 DNA: TGCAGCGTTCGGGACAGGGTGAACACTGAAGCTTTCTTT. This codes for CSVRDRVNTEAFF. This chain connects TRBV29-1 to TRBJ1-1, with 9 bases lining up with TRBD1. The CDR3 sequence is 13 residues long. Per germline, CDR1 SQVTM and CDR2 ANQGSEA. Unmatched junction bases numbered 1, after V lost 5 bases and J lost 0 bases.

This clonotype was recorded a few times. The rearrangement joins TRBV10-2 to TRBJ1-4, with unresolved D. The CDR3 has 15 residues. Trimming removed 7 bases at V and 0 bases at J, with 12 bases between. Germline CDR1 is WSHSY and CDR2 is SAAADI. CDR3 DNA: TGCGCCAGCATTCCCAGAGAGGCAACTAATGAAAAACTGTTTTTT. Amino acids: CASIPREATNEKLFF.

The sample holds one count of this clonotype. CDR3 DNA sequence: TGCAGTGCTAGAGATGGGACTAGCGGACAGCATACGCAGTATTTT. Translating gives CSARDGTSGQHTQYF. This chain uses TRBV20-1 with TRBJ2-3, with TRBD2 matching 11 bases. This CDR3 comprises 15 residues. The junction had 6 bases not matched to a gene; V was cut back by 0 bases and J by 7 bases. CDR1 DFQATT and CDR2 SNEGSKA come from the germline V gene (reference sequence).

This clonotype appeared a few times. The CDR3 bases are TGTGCCAGCTCAGTAAACCCTGTAAATTATTCTGTCAGCGAGCAGTACGTC. It is translated as CASSVNPVNYSVSEQYV. The chain links TRBV27 to TRBJ2-7; D call uncertain. Trimming pared 8 bases from V and 6 bases from J, leaving 29 bases between. Germline V gene lookup returns CDR1 MNHEY and CDR2 SMNVEV (reference sequence). The CDR3 has 17 amino acids.

The chain has TRBV7-9 and TRBJ2-1, with 13 bases aligning to TRBD2. CDR1 and CDR2 from the germline V gene are SEHNR and FQNEAQ (reference sequence). The V gene end was trimmed by 2 bases and the J gene end by 1 base; junction bases not matched to a gene: 8. The CDR3 has 19 residues. The CDR3 DNA sequence: TGTGCCAGCAGCTTAAACAGCCGGACTAGCGGGAGTTCCTACAATGAGCAGTTCTTC. This translates into CASSLNSRTSGSSYNEQFF.

This chain connects TRBV12-5 to TRBJ2-1; D gene unclear. Trimming pared 5 bases from V and 10 bases from J, leaving 9 bases between. The CDR3 totals 11 residues. The germline V gene has CDR1 LGHNT and CDR2 FRNRAP. The CDR3 DNA reads TGTGCTAGTGGTGCCCCTCTCGAGCAGTTCTTC. This codes for CASGAPLEQFF. The whole variable domain, filled in from reference TRBV12-5 and TRBJ2-1, reads DARVTQTPRHKVTEMGQEVTMRCQPILGHNTVFWYRQTMMQGLELLAYFRNRAPLDDSGMPKDRFSAEMPDATLATLKIQPSEPRDSAVYFCASGAPLEQFFGPGTRLTVL.

The table lists this clonotype with many counts. The chain has TRBV4-2 and TRBJ2-3; unclear D gene. The CDR3 consists of 16 residues. The V gene lost 0 bases and the J gene lost 1 base, with 11 bases spanning the gap. Germline values: CDR1 LGHNA, CDR2 YNFKEQ. CDR3 sequence (DNA): TGTGCCAGCAGCCAAGATCCCCTTATAGGCACAGATACGCAGTATTTT. This translates into CASSQDPLIGTDTQYF.

This clonotype was detected ten times or more. The J gene is TRBJ2-1, the V gene TRBV5-1; D may be TRBD1 or TRBD2 (5 bases each). The germline V gene has CDR1 SGHRS and CDR2 YFSETQ. Trimming pared 3 bases from V and 7 bases from J, leaving 17 bases between. The CDR3 loop spans 15 amino acids. The CDR3 reads CASSSPGREGNEQFF. As DNA, the CDR3 is TGCGCCAGCAGCTCACCAGGTAGAGAGGGGAATGAGCAGTTCTTC.

A note on this clonotype: This may arise from a read error, as a much more abundant clone is one base away. The rearrangement uses TRBV15 and TRBJ2-5, with TRBD2 matching over 8 bases. Germline V gene data show CDR1 as LNHNV and CDR2 as YYDKDF (reference sequence). The CDR3 is 14 residues long. Losses at the gene ends were 4 bases for V and 9 bases for J; bases not matched to a gene: 10. The CDR3 region has the DNA TGTGCCACCAGCAAGGGACTAGTTTTCGAGTCCCAGTACTTC. Encoded protein: CATSKGLVFESQYF.

The V gene is TRBV25-1, the J gene TRBJ2-7; TRBD2 might be the D (6 bases). The CDR3 is 18 residues long. CDR1 MGHDK and CDR2 SYGVNS come from the germline V gene. Trimming left V 6 bases short and J 0 bases short, with 24 bases between. CDR3 DNA sequence: TGTGCCAGCAGGGGGTTGAGGGCTAGCGATAGGAGCTCCTACGAGCAGTACTTC. Translated, it gives CASRGLRASDRSSYEQYF.

There are a few counts of this clonotype. This chain connects TRBV5-6 to TRBJ2-7; 7 nucleotides agree with TRBD2. Germline V lookup: CDR1 SGHDT, CDR2 YYEEEE. The CDR3 is made up of 18 amino acids. J was trimmed by 0 bases and V by 0 bases; bases with no gene match: 12. CDR3 nucleotide sequence: TGTGCCAGCAGCTTGGTGGCTAGCGGACGACGGGTCTCCTACGAGCAGTACTTC. It yields the protein CASSLVASGRRVSYEQYF. Full variable domain (missing parts from reference TRBV5-6 and TRBJ2-7): DAGVTQSPTHLIKTRGQQVTLRCSPKSGHDTVSWYQQALGQGPQFIFQYYEEEERQRGNFPDRFSGHQFPNYSSELNVNALLLGDSALYLCASSLVASGRRVSYEQYFGPGTRLTVT.

The V gene is TRBV3-1, the J gene TRBJ1-1; maybe TRBD1 (6 bases). This CDR3 comprises 12 residues. Per the germline V gene, CDR1 is LGHDT and CDR2 is YNNKEL (reference sequence). The V gene lost 4 bases and the J gene lost 6 bases, with 9 bases spanning the gap. The CDR3 DNA reads TGTGCCAGCAGCCCCCAGGGGTCTGAAGCTTTCTTT. Its protein is CASSPQGSEAFF.

This clonotype was recorded at least ten times. This chain links TRBV24-1 with TRBJ2-1; 9 bases are shared with TRBD2. The CDR3 is 16 amino acids. V gave up 4 bases and J gave up 0 bases; unmatched junction bases: 3. Germline CDR1 is KGHDR and CDR2 is SFDVKD. CDR3 coding DNA: TGTGCCACCAGTGAGACTAGCGGTTTCTCCTACAATGAGCAGTTCTTC. Protein sequence: CATSETSGFSYNEQFF.